A selection of T cell receptor beta chains follows, all from one sample in a study of cytomegalovirus exposure and HLA in healthy donors. This table comes from immunoSEQ multiplex PCR, and its TCRdb copy is limited to in-frame clones, with some not included. This sample has tens of thousands of clones, with roughly 77% found just once. What was sequenced was PBMCs. These TCRs come from a man aged 35 to 55 in good health and CMV-seronegative. The CDR3 runs from the conserved cysteine through the conserved F or W. A D gene is named only where the DNA matches it firmly. The size entry is marked missing in some rows and otherwise reads once, few, many or a size class.

j_call,d_call,clone_size,v_call,cdr3_aa,cdr3_nt
TRBJ1-5,-,-,TRBV7-9,CASSLVGGGNQPQHF,TGTGCCAGCAGCTTAGTCGGGGGGGGCAATCAGCCCCAGCATTTT
TRBJ1-2,-,-,TRBV6-5,CASSEIRNYGYTF,TGTGCCAGCTCGGAGATCCGTAACTATGGCTACACCTTC
TRBJ1-2,TRBD1,-,TRBV5-6,CASSDDRGMRYGYTF,TGTGCCAGCAGCGATGACAGGGGGATGCGATATGGCTACACCTTC
TRBJ1-3,TRBD1,-,TRBV9,CASSARMVGTDTIYF,TGTGCCAGCAGCGCCCGCATGGTAGGGACAGACACCATATATTTT
TRBJ1-1,-,once,TRBV6-1,CASSGQANTEAFF,TGTGCCAGCAGTGGGCAGGCGAACACTGAAGCTTTCTTT
TRBJ1-2,TRBD1,-,TRBV5-6,CASRRDRGAGYTF,TGTGCCAGCCGCCGGGACAGGGGAGCCGGCTACACCTTC
TRBJ1-1,-,-,TRBV4-2,CASSQAGSGGTEAFF,TGTGCCAGCAGCCAAGCAGGGTCGGGCGGCACTGAAGCTTTCTTT
TRBJ2-2,-,-,TRBV6-1,CASSPGVNTGELFF,TGTGCCAGCAGCCCCGGGGTGAACACCGGGGAGCTGTTTTTT
TRBJ1-4,TRBD1,-,TRBV15,CATSRHVQGAGEKLFF,TGTGCCACCAGCAGACACGTACAGGGGGCTGGTGAAAAACTGTTTTTT
TRBJ2-1,-,few,TRBV9,CASSAFVSYNEQFF,TGTGCCAGCAGCGCCTTTGTCTCCTACAATGAGCAGTTCTTC
TRBJ2-1,TRBD2,-,TRBV15,CATSRASGSLYNEQFF,TGTGCCACCAGCAGGGCTAGCGGGAGCCTGTACAATGAGCAGTTCTTC
TRBJ1-5,-,-,TRBV19,CASSLPKPGSSYQPQHF,TGTGCCAGTAGCTTACCGAAGCCAGGAAGTTCATATCAGCCCCAGCATTTT
TRBJ2-2,TRBD2,few,TRBV5-1,CASSPSPAGGNTGELFF,TGCGCCAGCAGCCCAAGTCCGGCGGGAGGGAACACCGGGGAGCTGTTTTTT
TRBJ2-2,-,-,TRBV28,CASSLTGWGGELFF,TGTGCCAGCAGTTTAACAGGGTGGGGCGGGGAGCTGTTTTTT
TRBJ2-3,-,once,TRBV7-8,CASSFGSGTDTQYF,TGTGCCAGCAGCTTCGGTAGTGGCACAGATACGCAGTATTTT
TRBJ2-7,-,-,TRBV6-6,CATMTGGGYEQYF,TGTGCCACCATGACCGGGGGTGGGTACGAGCAGTACTTC
TRBJ2-1,TRBD1,-,TRBV5-8,CASSDRQGAGNEQFF,TGTGCCAGCAGCGACCGACAGGGGGCTGGCAATGAGCAGTTCTTC
TRBJ1-2,TRBD1,-,TRBV10-3,CAITSGGGYTF,TGTGCCATCACCTCAGGGGGCGGCTACACCTTC
TRBJ1-1,TRBD1,-,TRBV28,CASSLVGYESGTGPEAFF,TGTGCCAGCAGTTTAGTTGGCTATGAAAGTGGGACAGGGCCTGAAGCTTTCTTT
TRBJ2-3,-,-,TRBV2,CAGSRGLTDTQYF,TGTGCCGGCTCAAGGGGATTAACAGATACGCAGTATTTT
TRBJ2-7,TRBD1,-,TRBV6-5,CASSYTDRVEQYF,TGTGCCAGCAGTTACACCGACAGGGTAGAGCAGTACTTC
TRBJ2-2,-,-,TRBV19,CASSWLNTGELFF,TGTGCCAGTAGCTGGCTCAACACCGGGGAGCTGTTTTTT
TRBJ2-7,-,-,TRBV2,CASREDGTYEQYF,TGTGCCAGCAGAGAGGACGGGACCTACGAGCAGTACTTC
TRBJ1-1,-,-,TRBV9,CASSVTANTEAFF,TGTGCCAGCAGCGTCACAGCGAACACTGAAGCTTTCTTT
TRBJ1-4,-,few,TRBV13,CASSPRVGEKLFF,TGTGCCAGCAGCCCCCGGGTCGGGGAAAAACTGTTTTTT
TRBJ1-4,TRBD1,-,TRBV10-3,CATSPGQGFEKLFF,TGTGCCACCAGCCCGGGACAGGGTTTTGAAAAACTGTTTTTT
TRBJ2-7,-,-,TRBV29-1,CSVEEVVGRSEGEQYF,TGCAGCGTTGAAGAGGTTGTAGGGAGATCAGAGGGCGAGCAGTACTTC
TRBJ2-7,-,few,TRBV2,CASSEAGADGEQYF,TGTGCCAGCAGTGAAGCGGGGGCTGATGGCGAGCAGTACTTC
TRBJ2-7,TRBD1,-,TRBV7-9,CASSPGQGLYEQYF,TGTGCCAGCAGCCCAGGACAGGGGTTATACGAGCAGTACTTC
TRBJ1-1,-,-,TRBV6-4,CASSDCRHENTEAFF,TGTGCCAGCAGTGACTGCCGACACGAGAACACTGAAGCTTTCTTT
TRBJ1-5,-,-,TRBV7-2,CASSFYREQPQHF,TGTGCCAGCAGCTTTTACAGGGAACAGCCCCAGCATTTT
TRBJ2-2,-,-,TRBV14,CASSQAVHTGELFF,TGTGCCAGCAGCCAAGCGGTGCACACCGGGGAGCTGTTTTTT
TRBJ2-3,-,-,TRBV5-1,CASSLDYTDTQYF,TGCGCCAGCAGCTTGGACTACACAGATACGCAGTATTTT
TRBJ2-1,-,-,TRBV7-9,CASSLGSRSSYNEQFF,TGTGCCAGCAGCTTAGGGTCACGGAGCTCCTACAATGAGCAGTTCTTC
TRBJ2-7,TRBD2,-,TRBV2,CASLREGEQYF,TGTGCCAGCTTACGGGAGGGCGAGCAGTACTTC
TRBJ1-2,-,-,TRBV6-5,CASSYRGQNYGYTF,TGTGCCAGCAGTTACCGCGGACAGAACTATGGCTACACCTTC
TRBJ1-2,-,-,TRBV10-3,CAISEGRGYGYTF,TGTGCCATCAGTGAGGGCAGGGGTTATGGCTACACCTTC
TRBJ1-1,-,-,TRBV28,CASVDMNTEAFF,TGTGCCAGCGTAGACATGAACACTGAAGCTTTCTTT
TRBJ1-6,-,-,TRBV6-6,CASSYEAMENNSPLHF,TGTGCCAGCAGTTACGAGGCCATGGAAAATAATTCACCCCTCCACTTT
TRBJ2-5,TRBD2,-,TRBV7-3,CASSLTSQRGHQETQYF,TGTGCCAGCAGCTTAACGAGTCAGCGGGGACACCAAGAGACCCAGTACTTC
TRBJ2-1,-,-,TRBV29-1,CSVERQLNEQFF,TGCAGCGTTGAAAGACAACTCAATGAGCAGTTCTTC
TRBJ2-7,-,-,TRBV28,CAVDPRFPYEQYF,TGTGCCGTCGATCCGAGATTTCCCTACGAGCAGTACTTC
TRBJ2-5,TRBD2,-,TRBV6-1,CASSALGGGPQETQYF,TGTGCCAGCAGTGCCCTCGGGGGGGGGCCCCAAGAGACCCAGTACTTC
TRBJ2-7,TRBD1,-,TRBV6-1,CASSELGTAPYEQYF,TGTGCCAGCAGTGAATTAGGGACAGCCCCCTACGAGCAGTACTTC
TRBJ1-4,TRBD1,-,TRBV28,CASSFGRGLDEKLFF,TGTGCCAGCAGTTTTGGCAGGGGGCTTGATGAAAAACTGTTTTTT
TRBJ2-3,-,-,TRBV28,CATTPPAAFGTDTQYF,TGTGCCACCACACCCCCCGCCGCATTTGGCACAGATACGCAGTATTTT
TRBJ1-6,-,-,TRBV28,CASSQRSGAALHF,TGTGCCAGCAGTCAACGATCGGGAGCAGCCCTCCACTTT
TRBJ1-2,TRBD1,-,TRBV28,CASRYSRATGRGYTF,TGTGCCAGCAGATACTCCCGGGCGACAGGGAGAGGCTACACCTTC
TRBJ2-1,TRBD2,-,TRBV10-3,CAISEIPIAGVYNEQFF,TGTGCCATCAGTGAGATTCCCATAGCGGGAGTCTACAATGAGCAGTTCTTC
TRBJ2-7,-,few,TRBV7-8,CASSPPPGYEQYF,TGTGCCAGCAGCCCACCCCCGGGCTACGAGCAGTACTTC
TRBJ2-7,TRBD2,-,TRBV4-1,CASSQGAPQGSGADEQYF,TGCGCCAGCAGCCAAGGGGCCCCCCAAGGTAGCGGGGCGGACGAGCAGTACTTC